Listed here are 9 T cell receptor beta chains from one sample, sequenced in a study of blood T cell repertoires in COVID-19. Using immunoSEQ multiplex PCR, the repertoire was profiled, and TCRdb retains in-frame clones only, with some absent. The repertoire holds 150,000 to 190,000 clones, under 90% seen once, with about 7.2% in the top ten. Sequences were obtained from PBMCs or T cells enriched from blood (not recorded which). Receptor source: a man between 50 and 59 years old who had recovered from COVID-19.

The chain's CDR3 is CASSLPYRGSYEQYF. CDR3 in DNA: TGTGCCAGCAGCTTACCTTATCGGGGGTCCTACGAGCAGTACTTC. The V call is TRBV6-6, the J call TRBJ2-7, with D possibly being TRBD2 (6 bases). The V gene's germline CDR1 is MNHNY and CDR2 SVGAGI (reference sequence). Trimming removed 6 bases at V and 1 base at J, with 16 bases between. CDR3 length equals 15 residues.

In this sample, this clone turned up a few times. The rearrangement links TRBV5-4 to TRBJ1-3; perhaps TRBD1 as D (6 bases). This CDR3 region has 14 residues. In germline, CDR1 is SGHNT, CDR2 YYREEE (reference sequence). Trimming pared 5 bases from V and 0 bases from J, leaving 9 bases between. CDR3 coding DNA: TGTGCCAGCAGTTCACAGGGCTCTGGAAACACCATATATTTT. The encoded protein is CASSSQGSGNTIYF.

V and J are TRBV7-9 and TRBJ1-6; the match to TRBD1 covers 7 bases. Germline CDR1 SEHNR, CDR2 FQNEAQ (reference sequence). This CDR3 comprises 14 residues. J was trimmed by 6 bases and V by 5 bases; bases with no gene match: 4. CDR3 sequence (DNA): TGTGCCAGCAGCCACGGGACAGTTAATTCACCCCTCCACTTT. It translates to CASSHGTVNSPLHF.

The chain joins TRBV27 to TRBJ1-6; TRBD1 might be the D (6 bases). Germline V gene sequence: CDR1 MNHEY, CDR2 SMNVEV (reference sequence). The CDR3 is 15 amino acids. The ends were cut back, 8 bases at V and 5 bases at J, with 16 bases in the middle. Here the CDR3 DNA reads TGTGCCAGCGGTCGGTCAGGGGCGGATAATTCACCCCTCCACTTT. This translates into CASGRSGADNSPLHF.

This clone has just a few counts. The rearrangement links TRBV23-1 to TRBJ1-5, with 10 nucleotides matching TRBD1. TRBV23-1 is assigned to the ORF class and has an uncertain function. The CDR3 has 18 amino acids. With 8 bases clipped from V and 0 bases from J, the junction kept 13 bases outside the gene matches. CDR3 sequence reads: CASGFRDRGNYSNQPQHF. CDR3 nucleotides: TGCGCCAGCGGATTCCGGGACAGGGGAAACTATAGCAATCAGCCCCAGCATTTT.

This sequence joins TRBV3-1 (or the pseudogene TRBV3-2) and TRBJ2-2; tentatively, D is TRBD1 (5 bases). Trimming shortened V by 1 base and J by 9 bases, and 6 bases separated the two germline ends. Germline assignment: CDR1 LGHDT and CDR2 YNNKEL (reference sequence). This CDR3 spans 12 amino acids. The CDR3 loop is CASSQGGRELFF. CDR3 in DNA: TGTGCCAGCAGCCAAGGGGGCCGGGAGCTGTTTTTT.

The rearrangement links TRBV15 to TRBJ1-1; 7 nucleotides agree with TRBD1. CDR1 is LNHNV, CDR2 YYDKDF, per germline (reference sequence). The V gene end was trimmed by 1 base and the J gene end by 1 base; junction bases not matched to a gene: 3. This CDR3 contains 15 residues. This chain's CDR3 is CATSRVRQGNTEAFF. CDR3 coding DNA: TGTGCCACCAGCAGAGTGCGACAGGGGAACACTGAAGCTTTCTTT.

The rearrangement links TRBV30 to TRBJ1-1; D not certain. V was shortened by 7 bases and J by 3 bases, with 18 bases between the two germline ends. Germline-derived CDR1 and CDR2 are GTSNPN and SVGIG (reference sequence). The length of the CDR3 is 14 residues. CDR3 sequence reads: CASHHRGRDTEAFF. CDR3 nucleotide sequence: TGTGCCTCCCATCATCGAGGGAGGGACACTGAAGCTTTCTTT.

V gene TRBV3-1 (or the pseudogene TRBV3-2) combines with J gene TRBJ2-7; TRBD1 agrees at 10 bases. Trimming took 4 bases from V and 2 from J; bases not matched to a gene: 2. The CDR3 totals 14 residues. Germline V CDR1 and CDR2: LGHDT, YNNKEL (reference sequence). This chain's CDR3 is CASSRGQGTYEQYF. The CDR3 DNA is TGTGCCAGCAGCCGGGGACAGGGGACCTACGAGCAGTACTTC.